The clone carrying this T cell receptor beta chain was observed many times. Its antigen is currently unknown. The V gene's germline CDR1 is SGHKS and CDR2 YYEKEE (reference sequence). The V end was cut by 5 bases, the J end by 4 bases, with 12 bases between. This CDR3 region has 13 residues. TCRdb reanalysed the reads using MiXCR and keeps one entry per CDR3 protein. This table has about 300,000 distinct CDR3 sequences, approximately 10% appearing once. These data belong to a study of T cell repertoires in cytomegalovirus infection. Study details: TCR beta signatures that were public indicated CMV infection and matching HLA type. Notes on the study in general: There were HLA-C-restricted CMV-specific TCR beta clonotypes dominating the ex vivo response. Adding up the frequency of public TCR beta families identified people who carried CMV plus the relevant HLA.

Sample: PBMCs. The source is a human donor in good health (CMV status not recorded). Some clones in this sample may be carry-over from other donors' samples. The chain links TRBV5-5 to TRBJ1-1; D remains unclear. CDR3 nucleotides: TGTGCCAGCAGGGAGGGTGGGCCCACTGAAGCTTTCTTT. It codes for CASREGGPTEAFF.